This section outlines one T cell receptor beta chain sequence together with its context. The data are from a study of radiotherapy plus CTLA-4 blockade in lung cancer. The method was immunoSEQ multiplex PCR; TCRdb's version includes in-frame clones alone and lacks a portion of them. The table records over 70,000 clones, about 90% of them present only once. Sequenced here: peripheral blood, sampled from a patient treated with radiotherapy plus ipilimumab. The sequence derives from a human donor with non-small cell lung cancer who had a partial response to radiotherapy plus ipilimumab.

The CDR3, as DNA: TGCGCCAGCAGCGGCCTAGCGGGAGGGACGACAGATACGCAGTATTTT. It specifies CASSGLAGGTTDTQYF. The chain links TRBV5-1 to TRBJ2-3, with 12 bases identical to TRBD2. The V gene's germline CDR1 is SGHRS and CDR2 YFSETQ. V trimming: 4 bases; J trimming: 3 bases; junction bases outside the gene matches: 6. The CDR3 runs 16 residues.